The clone carrying this T cell receptor beta chain was counted only a few times. What it binds is unknown. A sample-barcoded 5' primer and a J-beta primer mix were used in a second PCR of roughly 6 to 11 cycles. TCRdb called the 5' RACE reads again in MiXCR, with one record for every CDR3 protein. There are 1,300,000 or so distinct CDR3 sequences in the sample; around 59% occur only once, and 6.5% to 8.5% lies in the top ten. This sample is part of a study of blood T cells in healthy people across ages. Study-level points and caveats: It was found that TCR beta diversity correlated strongly with the percentage of naive T cells. Compared with aged donors, long-lived donors showed fewer expanded clones, suggesting selection. Reliance upon unsorted PBMCs precluded definitive naive versus antigen-experienced comparison. Diversity estimates drawn from one million T cells were deemed underestimates.

CDR1 is SQVTM and CDR2 is ANQGSEA in the germline V gene. Trimming cost V 4 bases and J 5 bases; bases outside gene matches: 18. The CDR3 is made up of 17 amino acids. This TCR was sampled from a man in his late teens or twenties in good health. J is TRBJ2-5 and V is TRBV29-1; 8 bases are shared with TRBD1. Sequenced: blood. CDR3 in DNA: TGCAGCGTTGCCTCCCCCCGGGTAGGACAGGGCGGTGAGACCCAGTACTTC. Translation gives CSVASPRVGQGGETQYF.